These 2 T cell receptor beta chains originate from one sample sequenced in a study of blood T cells in healthy people across ages (dated by TCRdb to the mid-2010s). Receptor amplification or capture employed 5' RACE. The instrument given in TCRdb is Illumina HiSeq 2500. A second PCR of about 6 to 11 cycles was run with a J-beta primer mix and a sample-barcoded 5' primer. TCRdb reran the public reads through fastp at Q25 and MiXCR, keeping productive beta chains. Every entry covers one CDR3 protein and lists the most common genes and DNA from its rows. The sample table records hundreds of thousands of distinct CDR3 sequences; under 35% of these occur just once. The ten most abundant clones make up 17% of the sample. Source material: blood. The receptor source for this set is a woman aged 80 or older in good health.

In its sample, this clonotype was seen many times. The chain couples TRBV3-1 to TRBJ2-1, with a weak D call TRBD2 (6 bases). V dropped 2 bases and J dropped 7 bases, with 15 bases sitting between them. The CDR3 sequence is 15 residues long. The germline V gene encodes CDR1 LGHDT and CDR2 YNNKEL (reference sequence). The CDR3 coding sequence is TGTGCCAGCAGCCAAACTACTAGCTGGTCGAATGAGCAGTTCTTC. Protein product: CASSQTTSWSNEQFF.

V and J are TRBV7-3 and TRBJ2-5, with D perhaps matching TRBD2 (7 bases). The V end was cut by 3 bases, the J end by 1 base, with 12 bases between. The CDR3 runs to 15 residues. CDR1 is SGHTA and CDR2 is FQGTGA in the germline V gene. The CDR3 loop reads CASSFTGGPQETQYF. The CDR3 DNA reads as TGTGCCAGCAGCTTCACGGGGGGCCCCCAAGAGACCCAGTACTTC.